This T cell receptor (beta chain) was captured by sequencing in a study of CD8 T cells in Susac syndrome. RNA totalling roughly 0.5 to 1 ug underwent reverse transcription with random hexamers. It was immunoSEQ multiplex PCR that amplified TCR beta CDR3 across 54 Vbeta and 13 Jbeta. One entry per CDR3 protein results from TCRdb running MiXCR on the immunoSEQ multiplex PCR reads. The repertoire consists of roughly 200,000 distinct CDR3 sequences, with 95% occurring once and the leading ten covering 0.093%. It was treatment-naive patients with stable or active relapsing-remitting disease who made up the multiple sclerosis controls. The authors negatively isolated CD8+ and CD4+ T cells and FACS-enriched TEMRA cells. This CDR3 has 13 amino acids. The ends were cut back, 5 bases at V and 5 bases at J, with 13 bases in the middle. Germline lookup yields CDR1 LNHDA and CDR2 SQIVND (reference sequence).

Sequencing was done on a sample of CD4+ T cells from PBMCs. The V call is TRBV19, the J call TRBJ2-7, with D perhaps TRBD2 (6 bases). The origin of this receptor is a human donor with multiple sclerosis. The CDR3 bases are TGTGCCAGTAGTGTACAGACTAGAGACGAGCAGTACTTC. It specifies CASSVQTRDEQYF. The whole variable domain, filled in from reference TRBV19 and TRBJ2-7, reads DGGITQSPKYLFRKEGQNVTLSCEQNLNHDAMYWYRQDPGQGLRLIYYSQIVNDFQKGDIAEGYSVSREKKESFPLTVTSAQKNPTAFYLCASSVQTRDEQYFGPGTRLTVT.